This is a list of T cell receptor beta chains from one sample in a study of OX40 agonist ivuxolimab in advanced cancers. Only in-frame clones appear in the TCRdb table, and some are missing; sequencing was by immunoSEQ multiplex PCR. The sample has roughly 38,000 clones, around 82% seen once; the top ten hold approximately 2%. Sequencing was performed on CD4+ or CD8+ T cells sorted from blood, taken in a trial of the OX40 agonist ivuxolimab. These receptors all come from an adult with an advanced solid tumor such as melanoma, head and neck, liver or kidney cancer. Each CDR3 is given without its conserved first and last residue. Each record gives: J gene, V gene, CDR3 protein.

J: TRBJ2-3; V: TRBV10-2; CDR3: ASSAEPSTDTQY
J: TRBJ2-7; V: TRBV4-3; CDR3: ASSQDHRGEQY
J: TRBJ1-4; V: TRBV5-1; CDR3: ASSTGTGGEKLF
J: TRBJ1-6; V: TRBV7-8; CDR3: ASSLAHPTGGYNSPLH
J: TRBJ2-7; V: TRBV18; CDR3: ASSGNWDGQFYEQY
J: TRBJ1-2; V: TRBV6-5; CDR3: ASSSSGPYGYT
J: TRBJ2-1; V: TRBV6-1; CDR3: ASSGGQGAHNEQF
J: TRBJ2-5; V: TRBV11-2; CDR3: ASQHPIGTQETQY
J: TRBJ2-7; V: TRBV4-1; CDR3: ASSQWDRSSQQY
J: TRBJ1-3; V: TRBV6-5; CDR3: ATTAGSGNTIY
J: TRBJ1-2; V: TRBV4-3; CDR3: ASSDPGRQYGYT
J: TRBJ1-1; V: TRBV6-9; CDR3: ASIRTGGVNTEAF
J: TRBJ1-1; V: TRBV20-1; CDR3: SARQNTEAF
J: TRBJ1-5; V: TRBV7-8; CDR3: ASSLVVQGFLH
J: TRBJ2-7; V: TRBV6-5; CDR3: ASSWDTYEQY
J: TRBJ2-7; V: TRBV23-1; CDR3: ASSDPRDIVSYEQY
J: TRBJ1-3; V: TRBV27; CDR3: ASSLRGSGNTIY
J: TRBJ1-3; V: TRBV7-2; CDR3: ASSAPQGVSGNTIY
J: TRBJ2-2; V: TRBV29-1; CDR3: SVEKDRRNAGELF
J: TRBJ1-6; V: TRBV25-1; CDR3: ASSEDDRGGVYNSPLH
J: TRBJ2-7; V: TRBV14; CDR3: ASSQLAGVSYEQY
J: TRBJ2-6; V: TRBV6-5; CDR3: ASSYRSSGANVLT
J: TRBJ1-1; V: TRBV6-4; CDR3: ASSDPTGSFLNFYSEAF
J: TRBJ1-1; V: TRBV30; CDR3: ACLRVRNTEAF
J: TRBJ1-4; V: TRBV7-2; CDR3: ASSLGGGEKLF
J: TRBJ2-1; V: TRBV6-1; CDR3: ASSPRTSGGYEQF
J: TRBJ1-2; V: TRBV5-8; CDR3: ASSLGGTYGYT
J: TRBJ2-5; V: TRBV7-3; CDR3: ASSPSKITLALFETQY
J: TRBJ2-5; V: TRBV5-4; CDR3: ASSYFGTPGAQY
J: TRBJ1-1; V: TRBV7-2; CDR3: ASSYTGSTEAF
J: TRBJ2-5; V: TRBV18; CDR3: ASSQAPQETQY
J: TRBJ1-1; V: TRBV6-1; CDR3: ASRAFTGGKGEAF
J: TRBJ1-2; V: TRBV12-5; CDR3: ASGPGRTERNYGYT
J: TRBJ1-1; V: TRBV6-6; CDR3: ASSSGLGDTEAF
J: TRBJ2-2; V: TRBV5-1; CDR3: ASNGADTGELF
J: TRBJ1-2; V: TRBV29-1; CDR3: SVGGKGKNYGYT
J: TRBJ1-2; V: TRBV4-1; CDR3: ASSDRTIFLKGYT
J: TRBJ2-7; V: TRBV7-2; CDR3: ASSLGTGAGEQY
J: TRBJ2-2; V: TRBV18; CDR3: ASSQSEASAGELF
J: TRBJ1-2; V: TRBV10-3; CDR3: AISGQLSGSYGYT
J: TRBJ2-7; V: TRBV6-5; CDR3: ASSYQRGGGYEQY
J: TRBJ1-5; V: TRBV7-8; CDR3: ASSGDRNFNQPQH
J: TRBJ2-5; V: TRBV11-2; CDR3: ASSAAGGRKTQY
J: TRBJ1-2; V: TRBV5-6; CDR3: ASTPGRLSGIYGYT
J: TRBJ2-5; V: TRBV27; CDR3: ASSFRGPSLANQEY
J: .; V: TRBV9; CDR3: ASGDPRSYEQY
J: TRBJ2-1; V: TRBV5-6; CDR3: ASSLGRLYEQF
J: TRBJ1-2; V: TRBV28; CDR3: ASSLVDGLYGYT
J: TRBJ2-6; V: TRBV7-2; CDR3: ASSPAPSGANVLT
J: TRBJ2-3; V: TRBV29-1; CDR3: SGRTDITDTQY
J: TRBJ2-7; V: TRBV5-6; CDR3: ASSLDGRGAYEQY
J: TRBJ2-3; V: TRBV9; CDR3: ASSVAGRSHTDTQY
J: TRBJ2-5; V: TRBV27; CDR3: ASSSPGRGQETQY
J: TRBJ1-1; V: TRBV6-1; CDR3: ASTWTGRKAEAF
J: TRBJ1-5; V: TRBV5-1; CDR3: ASSLYGDSNQPQH
J: TRBJ2-7; V: TRBV7-9; CDR3: ASSPQGKQY
J: TRBJ2-2; V: TRBV5-1; CDR3: ASSFSYDRTTGELF